Below, 21 T cell receptor beta chains from the same sample are listed, as sequenced in a study of T cells in narcolepsy. Clones were sequenced by immunoSEQ multiplex PCR, and TCRdb holds only the in-frame ones, with some missing. This table holds approximately 35,000 clones, more than 70% found once. The sample was memory (CD45RA-) CD4+ T cells from blood. These receptors were collected from a human donor in good health.

The rearrangement links TRBV4-1 to TRBJ2-1; 7 nucleotides agree with TRBD1. This CDR3 contains 13 residues. J gave up 9 bases and V 0 bases, and 2 bases lay outside the gene matches. Germline V lookup: CDR1 MGHRA, CDR2 YSYEKL. Here the CDR3 reads CASSQERGLEQFF. The CDR3 coding sequence is TGCGCCAGCAGCCAAGAAAGGGGGCTTGAGCAGTTCTTC.

The chain has TRBV7-2 and TRBJ2-7, with 9 bases matching TRBD1. CDR3 size: 18 residues. V was pared by 5 bases and J by 0 bases, with 14 bases of the junction left unmatched. Germline V gives CDR1 SGHTA, CDR2 FQGNSA. The CDR3 DNA sequence: TGTGCCAGCAGCCCTGGACAGGGGACGGGCCGGGGCTCCTACGAGCAGTACTTC. Translating it yields CASSPGQGTGRGSYEQYF.

The chain joins TRBV4-1 to TRBJ2-4; 9 nucleotides align to TRBD2. The CDR3 extends over 16 amino acids. Per germline, CDR1 MGHRA and CDR2 YSYEKL. V was clipped by 0 bases and J by 6 bases; unmatched bases: 6. CDR3 coding DNA: TGCGCCAGCAGCCAAGATCTGGGACTAGCAACAAACATTCAGTACTTC. It encodes CASSQDLGLATNIQYF.

This clone was recorded only once. The rearrangement links TRBV7-2 to TRBJ1-1; TRBD1 matches at 8 bases. The V gene end was trimmed by 5 bases and the J gene end by 11 bases; junction bases not matched to a gene: 4. CDR1 is SGHTA, CDR2 FQGNSA, per germline. The CDR3 loop spans 11 amino acids. In DNA form, the CDR3 reads TGTGCCAGCAGCCCGGACAGGGTGGCTTTCTTT. Amino acid sequence: CASSPDRVAFF.

The genes are TRBV19 and TRBJ2-3, with TRBD2 identical over 7 bases. This CDR3 is built from 15 residues. Trimming cost V 6 bases and J 1 base; bases outside gene matches: 7. Per the germline V gene, CDR1 is LNHDA and CDR2 is SQIVND (reference sequence). This CDR3 reads CASSHEAGRTDTQYF. The CDR3 bases are TGTGCCAGTAGCCACGAAGCGGGACGCACAGATACGCAGTATTTT.

This rearrangement joins TRBV4-1 to TRBJ1-2, with TRBD1 identical over 7 bases. This CDR3 comprises 14 residues. Losses at the gene ends were 4 bases for V and 2 bases for J; bases not matched to a gene: 4. Germline CDR1 MGHRA, CDR2 YSYEKL. CDR3 nucleotide sequence: TGCGCCAGCAGCCGAGGGACAGCCAACTATGGCTACACCTTC. It specifies CASSRGTANYGYTF.

The chain joins TRBV7-9 to TRBJ2-2; TRBD2 might be the D (6 bases). Per germline, CDR1 SEHNR and CDR2 FQNEAQ (reference sequence). The length of the CDR3 is 15 residues. V was cut by 1 base and J by 0 bases, with 6 bases left in between. The CDR3 DNA reads TGTGCCAGCAGCTTAGGGACTACGAACACCGGGGAGCTGTTTTTT. This gives the protein CASSLGTTNTGELFF.

The gene calls are TRBV7-2 and TRBJ2-7; 11 nucleotides align to TRBD2. The CDR3 loop spans 17 amino acids. Trimming took 5 bases from V and 4 from J; bases not matched to a gene: 13. Germline V gives CDR1 SGHTA, CDR2 FQGNSA. CDR3 amino acids: CASSMTSGKIRGYEQYF. The CDR3 DNA is TGTGCCAGCAGCATGACTAGCGGGAAGATCCGAGGTTACGAGCAGTACTTC. The full variable domain, completed using reference TRBV7-2 and TRBJ2-7, is GAGVSQSPSNKVTEKGKDVELRCDPISGHTALYWYRQSLGQGLEFLIYFQGNSAPDKSGLPSDRFSAERTGGSVSTLTIQRTQQEDSAVYLCASSMTSGKIRGYEQYFGPGTRLTVT.

V usage is TRBV18 and J usage is TRBJ2-7; 9 nucleotides line up with TRBD2. The V segment lost 5 bases and the J segment 2 bases; nucleotides outside the gene matches: 4. Germline CDR1 and CDR2: KGHSH and LQKENI. This CDR3 comprises 14 residues. As DNA, the CDR3 is TGTGCCAGCTCATCCGGACTAGCGACCTACGAGCAGTACTTC. Protein sequence: CASSSGLATYEQYF.

The chain's CDR3 is CASRDSGDYGYTF. Written as DNA, the CDR3 is TGTGCCAGCAGGGACAGCGGAGACTATGGCTACACCTTC. This sequence joins TRBV6-5 and TRBJ1-2; possible D gene TRBD1, 6 bases. Germline V gives CDR1 MNHEY, CDR2 SVGAGI. This CDR3 region has 13 residues. V was shortened by 6 bases and J by 3 bases, with 11 bases between the two germline ends.

This clone was seen a single time. V gene TRBV9 combines with J gene TRBJ2-4; 8 bases line up with TRBD2. V shed 4 bases and J 7 bases; nucleotides not matched to a gene: 13. The length of the CDR3 is 16 residues. Per germline, CDR1 SGDLS and CDR2 YYNGEE. In DNA form, the CDR3 reads TGTGCCAGCAGCACTCTGTCTAGCGGGCCGATGAACATTCAGTACTTC. It translates to CASSTLSSGPMNIQYF.

The chain carries TRBV19 and TRBJ2-7; a weak D match, TRBD1 (6 bases). The CDR3 runs 15 residues. Germline CDR1 is LNHDA and CDR2 is SQIVND (reference sequence). Trimming left V 4 bases short and J 3 bases short, with 16 bases between. The CDR3: CASSKGGGDNYEQYF. The CDR3 region has the DNA TGTGCCAGTAGTAAAGGGGGTGGTGATAACTACGAGCAGTACTTC.

V and J are TRBV4-3 and TRBJ1-2; D unclear. Looked up from germline, CDR1 is LGHNA and CDR2 is YSLEER. V lost 0 bases to trimming and J lost 7 bases, with 12 bases between them. This CDR3 has 14 residues. In DNA form, the CDR3 reads TGCGCCAGCAGCCAAGATCCGCAGGTGGGTGGCTACACCTTC. Residues: CASSQDPQVGGYTF.

This clone was recorded a few times. V gene TRBV29-1 combines with J gene TRBJ2-2; TRBD1 matches 9 bases. This CDR3 has 14 residues. V shed 5 bases and J 4 bases; nucleotides not matched to a gene: 5. The germline V gene encodes CDR1 SQVTM and CDR2 ANQGSEA. The CDR3 protein is CSVQQGAGTGELFF. The CDR3 nucleotides are TGCAGCGTTCAACAGGGGGCAGGCACCGGGGAGCTGTTTTTT.

This rearrangement joins TRBV6-5 to TRBJ1-1, with D uncertain. Trimming took 6 bases from V and 3 from J, leaving 14 bases between them. Germline V gives CDR1 MNHEY, CDR2 SVGAGI. This CDR3 contains 14 residues. This CDR3 is CASRRPRRDTEAFF. DNA for the CDR3: TGTGCCAGCAGAAGACCCCGTCGGGACACTGAAGCTTTCTTT.

V gene TRBV11-2 combines with J gene TRBJ2-3; TRBD2 agrees at 9 bases. V lost 2 bases, J lost 3 bases, and 3 bases stayed unmatched. The length of the CDR3 is 15 residues. Germline CDR1 is SGHAT and CDR2 is FQNNGV. The CDR3: CASSLWTSETDTQYF. The CDR3 DNA sequence: TGTGCCAGCAGCTTATGGACTAGCGAGACAGATACGCAGTATTTT. The complete variable domain, with remaining parts taken from reference TRBV11-2 and TRBJ2-3, reads EAGVAQSPRYKIIEKRQSVAFWCNPISGHATLYWYQQILGQGPKLLIQFQNNGVVDDSQLPKDRFSAERLKGVDSTLKIQPAKLEDSAVYLCASSLWTSETDTQYFGPGTRLTVL.

This sequence joins TRBV7-2 and TRBJ1-5; D gene unclear. CDR3 length: 13 residues. The germline V gene has CDR1 SGHTA and CDR2 FQGNSA. The V and J ends lost 5 bases and 4 bases respectively, with 9 bases between them. The CDR3 sequence is CASSPDFNQPQHF. CDR3 coding DNA: TGTGCCAGCAGCCCAGACTTTAATCAGCCCCAGCATTTT. The variable domain in full, completed from reference TRBV7-2 and TRBJ1-5, reads GAGVSQSPSNKVTEKGKDVELRCDPISGHTALYWYRQSLGQGLEFLIYFQGNSAPDKSGLPSDRFSAERTGGSVSTLTIQRTQQEDSAVYLCASSPDFNQPQHFGDGTRLSIL.

The rearrangement joins TRBV27 to TRBJ2-2, with D unresolved. In germline, CDR1 is MNHEY, CDR2 SMNVEV (reference sequence). Deletions cut 2 bases from V and 4 bases from J, with 8 bases between. The CDR3 runs 14 residues. The CDR3 DNA follows: TGTGCCAGCAGTTTAATGTGGGGCACCGGGGAGCTGTTTTTT. It yields the protein CASSLMWGTGELFF.

This sequence joins TRBV6-5 and TRBJ2-7; TRBD2 is a possible D gene (5 bases). Germline CDR1 MNHEY, CDR2 SVGAGI. This CDR3 comprises 12 residues. With 6 bases removed from V and 6 bases from J, the gap between germline ends came to 12 bases. The CDR3 protein is CASSPTRGEQYF. CDR3 DNA sequence: TGTGCCAGCAGCCCCACTCGGGGCGAGCAGTACTTC.

This sequence joins TRBV30 and TRBJ2-5, with D possibly being TRBD1 or TRBD2 (5 bases each). Between the trimmed V and J ends, which lost 0 bases and 3 bases, there was a span of 14 bases. The CDR3 sequence is 15 residues long. Per germline, CDR1 GTSNPN and CDR2 SVGIG (reference sequence). CDR3: CAWSVGSGQKETQYF. The CDR3 DNA sequence: TGTGCCTGGAGTGTAGGTTCGGGGCAAAAAGAGACCCAGTACTTC.

J is TRBJ2-2 and V is TRBV7-6; D perhaps matches TRBD2 (5 bases). The germline gives CDR1 SGHVS, CDR2 FNYEAQ. Trimming pared 8 bases from V and 2 bases from J, leaving 18 bases between. The CDR3 spans 16 residues. The CDR3 DNA sequence: TGTGCCAGCCGGCCCCTTTCGGGGAAAAACACCGGGGAGCTGTTTTTT. Amino acids: CASRPLSGKNTGELFF.